This passage covers 30 T cell receptor beta chains from one sample sequenced in a study of T cell responses to AZD1222 COVID-19 vaccine. Measured with immunoSEQ multiplex PCR; TCRdb has only the in-frame clones, and not every one. The data contain about 72,000 clones, 70% to 90% of them seen just once; the ten biggest clones take up under 3%. This material consisted of peripheral blood, taken on day 0 of AZD1222 vaccination. The receptor source for this set is an adult in good health.

This chain connects TRBV27 to TRBJ2-3, with D unclear. The CDR3 spans 17 residues. Trimming took 5 bases from V and 5 from J, leaving 23 bases between them. The V gene's germline CDR1 is MNHEY and CDR2 SMNVEV (reference sequence). The CDR3 spells CASSPRRAERHRDTQYF. In DNA form, the CDR3 reads TGTGCCAGCAGTCCCCGCCGGGCCGAGAGACACCGAGATACGCAGTATTTT.

By share of the sample, this clone is medium-sized. This sample includes further DNA sequences coding for the same CDR3. The CDR3 DNA follows: TGTGCCAGCAGCTTGGGACAGGGATACACTGAAGCTTTCTTT. Amino acids: CASSLGQGYTEAFF. The gene calls are TRBV5-4 and TRBJ1-1, with 7 bases lining up with TRBD1. Germline CDR1 SGHNT, CDR2 YYREEE (reference sequence). The V gene end was trimmed by 0 bases and the J gene end by 3 bases; junction bases not matched to a gene: 2. The CDR3 totals 14 residues.

The rearrangement joins TRBV6-1 to TRBJ2-7; 9 bases fit TRBD2. Trimming took 3 bases from V and 4 from J; bases not matched to a gene: 7. This CDR3 region has 15 residues. Germline V gives CDR1 MNHNS, CDR2 SASEGT. The CDR3 nucleotides are TGTGCCAGCAGTGAGACGGGACTAGCAGTATACGAGCAGTACTTC. It encodes CASSETGLAVYEQYF.

The chain joins TRBV5-4 to TRBJ1-4; 7 nucleotides line up with TRBD1. CDR3 size: 14 residues. The V segment lost 4 bases and the J segment 5 bases; nucleotides outside the gene matches: 5. Germline V CDR1 and CDR2: SGHNT, YYREEE (reference sequence). CDR3 region: CASSTGQRNEKLFF. The CDR3, as DNA: TGTGCCAGCAGCACGGGACAGCGAAATGAAAAACTGTTTTTT.

In this sample, this clone is medium-sized (0.01 to 0.1%). The CDR3 DNA is TGTGCCAGCAGCATAGGACAGGCCACTAATTCACCCCTCCACTTT. Translated, it gives CASSIGQATNSPLHF. V gene TRBV9 combines with J gene TRBJ1-6, with 7 bases lining up with TRBD1. The junction had 7 bases not matched to a gene; V was cut back by 4 bases and J by 6 bases. This CDR3 region has 15 residues. The germline V gene encodes CDR1 SGDLS and CDR2 YYNGEE. The full variable domain, its missing parts supplied by reference TRBV9 and TRBJ1-6, is DSGVTQTPKHLITATGQRVTLRCSPRSGDLSVYWYQQSLDQGLQFLIQYYNGEERAKGNILERFSAQQFPDLHSELNLSSLELGDSALYFCASSIGQATNSPLHFGNGTRLTVT.

V is TRBV5-1 and J is TRBJ2-5, with D possibly being TRBD1 (5 bases). The germline V gene has CDR1 SGHRS and CDR2 YFSETQ. This CDR3 is built from 14 residues. V was trimmed by 4 bases and J by 1 base, leaving 11 bases between them. The CDR3 protein is CASSHGHTQETQYF. The CDR3 DNA sequence: TGCGCCAGCAGCCACGGACACACCCAAGAGACCCAGTACTTC. Using reference TRBV5-1 and TRBJ2-5 for the parts outside the CDR3, the full variable domain is KAGVTQTPRYLIKTRGQQVTLSCSPISGHRSVSWYQQTPGQGLQFLFEYFSETQRNKGNFPGRFSGRQFSNSRSEMNVSTLELGDSALYLCASSHGHTQETQYFGPGTRLLVL.

The sample holds a few counts of this clone. This chain uses TRBV7-2 with TRBJ1-1, with a weak D call TRBD1 (6 bases). The germline V gene encodes CDR1 SGHTA and CDR2 FQGNSA. This CDR3 has 14 residues. Between the trimmed V and J ends, which lost 5 bases and 3 bases, there was a span of 13 bases. The CDR3 is CASSQLGGDTEAFF. The CDR3 DNA follows: TGTGCCAGCAGCCAGCTGGGGGGCGACACTGAAGCTTTCTTT.

This chain uses TRBV7-3 with TRBJ2-5, with a tentative D call TRBD2 (5 bases). The CDR3 loop spans 13 amino acids. Trimming removed 6 bases at V and 1 base at J, with 9 bases between. From germline, CDR1 is SGHTA and CDR2 FQGTGA. The CDR3, as DNA: TGTGCCAGCAGGCCACTAGGCCAAGAGACCCAGTACTTC. Protein sequence: CASRPLGQETQYF.

V and J are TRBV5-1 and TRBJ2-2, with D perhaps matching TRBD2 (6 bases). Trimming removed 2 bases at V and 1 base at J, with 12 bases between. The CDR3 is made up of 16 amino acids. The germline CDR1 and CDR2 sequences are SGHRS and YFSETQ. The CDR3 coding sequence is TGCGCCAGCAGCTTCCCGGGACTGGAGAACACCGGGGAGCTGTTTTTT. Translation gives CASSFPGLENTGELFF.

The chain joins TRBV21-1 to TRBJ1-4. TRBV21-1 is a pseudogene. The length of the CDR3 is 15 residues. This CDR3 is CASSKGGGTNEKLFF. Written as DNA, the CDR3 is TGTGCCAGCAGCAAAGGTGGGGGAACTAATGAAAAACTGTTTTTT.

The chain combines TRBV7-6 with TRBJ1-6; D is unclear. Germline-derived CDR1 and CDR2 are SGHVS and FNYEAQ. This CDR3 has 13 amino acids. V was pared by 1 base and J by 8 bases, with 6 bases between. The CDR3 reads CASSLDGDSPLHF. Here the CDR3 DNA reads TGTGCCAGCAGCTTAGACGGAGATTCACCCCTCCACTTT.

The V call is TRBV18, the J call TRBJ1-4; no definite D call. Germline lookup yields CDR1 KGHSH and CDR2 LQKENI. The CDR3 length is 14 residues. Trimming shortened V by 3 bases and J by 0 bases, and 5 bases separated the two germline ends. The DNA for the CDR3 is TGTGCCAGCTCACCCAGAGCAACTAATGAAAAACTGTTTTTT. Protein sequence: CASSPRATNEKLFF.

V usage is TRBV2 and J usage is TRBJ1-5; D remains unclear. The CDR3 loop spans 14 amino acids. V shed 7 bases and J shed 5 bases, with 15 bases lying between them. CDR1 and CDR2 (germline): SNHLY, FYNNEI. CDR3 in DNA: TGTGCCAGCACGATTGGATCTATCTATCAGCCCCAGCATTTT. Its protein is CASTIGSIYQPQHF. The full variable domain, its missing parts supplied by reference TRBV2 and TRBJ1-5, is EPEVTQTPSHQVTQMGQEVILRCVPISNHLYFYWYRQILGQKVEFLVSFYNNEISEKSEIFDDQFSVERPDGSNFTLKIRSTKLEDSAMYFCASTIGSIYQPQHFGDGTRLSIL.

The chain uses TRBV18 and TRBJ2-3; no firm D call. The CDR3 length is 15 residues. Germline loops: CDR1 KGHSH, CDR2 LQKENI. Trimming stripped 3 bases from V and 1 base from J, with 11 bases between. CDR3 sequence (DNA): TGTGCCAGCTCACCGCGACCCGGAGGCACAGATACGCAGTATTTT. It yields the protein CASSPRPGGTDTQYF.

This clone showed up just once. The V and J genes are TRBV3-1 (or the pseudogene TRBV3-2) and TRBJ1-1, with D unclear. From germline, CDR1 is LGHDT and CDR2 YNNKEL (reference sequence). With 4 bases removed from V and 4 bases from J, the gap between germline ends came to 7 bases. The CDR3 is made up of 12 amino acids. The CDR3 DNA is TGTGCCAGCAGCCCAGCGACCACTGAAGCTTTCTTT. Protein product: CASSPATTEAFF.

The V call is TRBV11-2, the J call TRBJ1-5; 7 bases agree with TRBD1. J was trimmed by 3 bases and V by 6 bases; bases with no gene match: 8. This CDR3 spans 15 amino acids. Germline V lookup: CDR1 SGHAT, CDR2 FQNNGV. Here the CDR3 reads CASSRTGGPNQPQHF. The CDR3 DNA sequence: TGTGCCAGCAGTCGGACAGGCGGACCCAATCAGCCCCAGCATTTT.

The CDR3 nucleotides are TGTGCCAGCAGGATAGACAGGTTAAATTCACCCCTCCACTTT. Its translation is CASRIDRLNSPLHF. The chain joins TRBV28 to TRBJ1-6; D perhaps matches TRBD1 (6 bases). Trimming took 6 bases from V and 7 from J, leaving 13 bases between them. The CDR3 length is 14 residues. Germline assignment: CDR1 MDHEN and CDR2 SYDVKM.

The rearrangement joins TRBV30 to TRBJ1-5; TRBD1 is a possible D gene (5 bases). The CDR3 has 12 amino acids. The V end was cut by 5 bases, the J end by 4 bases, with 9 bases between. The germline CDR1 and CDR2 sequences are GTSNPN and SVGIG (reference sequence). CDR3 sequence (DNA): TGTGCCTGGTCAGGGCGAAATCAGCCCCAGCATTTT. Translation gives CAWSGRNQPQHF. Combining the CDR3 with reference TRBV30 and TRBJ1-5 gives the whole variable domain SQTIHQWPATLVQPVGSPLSLECTVEGTSNPNLYWYRQAAGRGLQLLFYSVGIGQISSEVPQNLSASRPQDRQFILSSKKLLLSDSGFYLCAWSGRNQPQHFGDGTRLSIL.

The chain recombines TRBV4-1 with TRBJ1-1, with 8 bases matching TRBD1. The CDR3 is made up of 14 amino acids. From germline, CDR1 is MGHRA and CDR2 YSYEKL. Trimming removed 0 bases from V and 11 bases from J; junction bases left unmatched: 8. The CDR3 loop reads CASSQDSATGGAFF. CDR3 in DNA: TGCGCCAGCAGCCAAGATTCGGCTACAGGGGGTGCTTTCTTT.

This clone was seen a single time. The V and J genes are TRBV4-2 and TRBJ2-6; D is uncertain. V was trimmed by 1 base and J by 0 bases, leaving 7 bases between them. The CDR3 has 16 amino acids. Looked up from germline, CDR1 is LGHNA and CDR2 is YNFKEQ. The CDR3 DNA reads as TGTGCCAGCAGCCAAGGGATAAGCTCTGGGGCCAACGTCCTGACTTTC. As protein: CASSQGISSGANVLTF.

V is TRBV2 and J is TRBJ1-3, with TRBD1 matching 9 bases. This CDR3 comprises 15 residues. From germline, CDR1 is SNHLY and CDR2 FYNNEI. V dropped 5 bases and J dropped 2; count of bases not matched to a gene: 4. The CDR3 coding sequence is TGTGCCAGCAGTCTCTACAGGGGGCCTGGAAACACCATATATTTT. The encoded protein is CASSLYRGPGNTIYF.

About this clone: At one end, the junction sequence differs from germline, possibly due to a read error. The chain joins TRBV6-5 to TRBJ1-1; D is undetermined. The CDR3 length is 15 residues. The germline V gene encodes CDR1 MNHEY and CDR2 SVGAGI. In nucleotides, the CDR3 is TGTGCCGGCAGTCGGTCGGGAAAAACGAACACTGAAGCTTTCTTT. Translating it yields CAGSRSGKTNTEAFF.

The V call is TRBV5-1, the J call TRBJ2-1; D not resolved. The CDR3 runs to 13 residues. Germline CDR1 SGHRS, CDR2 YFSETQ. V was pared by 3 bases and J by 12 bases, with 16 bases between. The CDR3 DNA sequence: TGCGCCAGCAGCTCCTACGAGGCGAAGGGGCAGTTCTTC. It specifies CASSSYEAKGQFF.

This chain joins TRBV29-1 and TRBJ1-2, with D possibly matching TRBD1 (6 bases). In germline, CDR1 is SQVTM, CDR2 ANQGSEA. The ends were cut back, 7 bases at V and 4 bases at J, with 10 bases in the middle. This CDR3 has 11 amino acids. The CDR3 nucleotides read TGCAGCGCCGGGACACTCTATGGCTACACCTTC. It specifies CSAGTLYGYTF.

The J gene is TRBJ1-5, the V gene TRBV7-9, with 10 positions matching TRBD1. This CDR3 spans 14 amino acids. J gave up 4 bases and V 5 bases, and 2 bases lay outside the gene matches. CDR1 is SEHNR and CDR2 is FQNEAQ in the germline V gene (reference sequence). CDR3 amino acids: CASSLGQGNQPQHF. CDR3 nucleotides: TGTGCCAGCAGCCTGGGACAGGGGAATCAGCCCCAGCATTTT.

CDR3 DNA: TGTGCCAGCAGTTTTGGGGAGAACTATGGCTACACCTTC. This sequence encodes CASSFGENYGYTF. The chain uses TRBV28 and TRBJ1-2; D unresolved. Germline CDR1 MDHEN, CDR2 SYDVKM. This CDR3 spans 13 amino acids. Trimming took off 3 bases at V and 2 bases at J, with 7 bases between the two ends.

This chain links TRBV18 with TRBJ2-1; 9 bases line up with TRBD2. There are 17 residues in the CDR3. The germline gives CDR1 KGHSH, CDR2 LQKENI. Unmatched junction bases numbered 9, after V lost 2 bases and J lost 4 bases. CDR3 sequence: CASSPSLVAGDYNEQFF. CDR3 in DNA: TGTGCCAGCTCACCATCTCTTGTAGCGGGAGATTACAATGAGCAGTTCTTC.

The chain combines TRBV6-5 with TRBJ2-4; the D call may be TRBD1 or TRBD2 (5 bases each). Trimming shortened V by 5 bases and J by 8 bases, and 19 bases separated the two germline ends. Germline V gene sequence: CDR1 MNHEY, CDR2 SVGAGI. The CDR3 extends over 15 amino acids. CDR3 coding DNA: TGTGCCAGCAGTAGTTTGACGGGCAGAGGGGACATTCAGTACTTC. Its translation: CASSSLTGRGDIQYF.

This clone has only one observation. The V call is TRBV11-2, the J call TRBJ2-7; possible D gene TRBD1, 5 bases. Germline V gene lookup returns CDR1 SGHAT and CDR2 FQNNGV. The V end lost 5 bases, the J end lost 9 bases, and 14 bases lay between the germline ends. The CDR3 has 12 amino acids. The CDR3 region has the DNA TGTGCCAGCAGCCCGGACACCCCTTGGCAGTACTTC. It codes for CASSPDTPWQYF.

In this sample, this clone turned up once. This chain joins TRBV27 and TRBJ2-7; 7 nucleotides agree with TRBD1. The V gene's germline CDR1 is MNHEY and CDR2 SMNVEV (reference sequence). This CDR3 has 12 amino acids. J gave up 6 bases and V 2 bases, and 1 base lay outside the gene matches. The CDR3 protein is CASSLAGGEQYF. CDR3 coding DNA: TGTGCCAGCAGTTTAGCAGGGGGCGAGCAGTACTTC.